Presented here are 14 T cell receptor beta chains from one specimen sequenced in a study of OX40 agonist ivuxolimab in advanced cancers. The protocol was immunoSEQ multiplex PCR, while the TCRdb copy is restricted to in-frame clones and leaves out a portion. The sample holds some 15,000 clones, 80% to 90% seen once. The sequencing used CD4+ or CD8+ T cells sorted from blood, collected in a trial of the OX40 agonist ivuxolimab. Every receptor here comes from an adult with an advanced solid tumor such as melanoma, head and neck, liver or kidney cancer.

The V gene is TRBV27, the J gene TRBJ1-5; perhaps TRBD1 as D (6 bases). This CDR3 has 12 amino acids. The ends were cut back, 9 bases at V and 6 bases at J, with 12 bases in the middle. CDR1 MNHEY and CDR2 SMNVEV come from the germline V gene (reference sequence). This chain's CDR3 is CASKTGSQPQHF. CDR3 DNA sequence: TGTGCCAGTAAAACAGGGAGTCAGCCCCAGCATTTT.

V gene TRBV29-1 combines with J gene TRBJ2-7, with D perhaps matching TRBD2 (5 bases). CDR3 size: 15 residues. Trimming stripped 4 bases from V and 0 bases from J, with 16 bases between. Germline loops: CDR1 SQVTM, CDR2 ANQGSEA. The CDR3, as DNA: TGCAGCGTTGTCGGCCCGGGAAGGAGCTCCTACGAGCAGTACTTC. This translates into CSVVGPGRSSYEQYF.

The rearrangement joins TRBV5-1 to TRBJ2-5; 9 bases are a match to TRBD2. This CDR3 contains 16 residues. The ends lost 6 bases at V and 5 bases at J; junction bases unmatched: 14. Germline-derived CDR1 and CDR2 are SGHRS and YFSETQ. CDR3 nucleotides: TGCGCCAGCAACCAAGCCGTAGCGGGAGTATTCGAGACCCAGTACTTC. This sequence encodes CASNQAVAGVFETQYF.

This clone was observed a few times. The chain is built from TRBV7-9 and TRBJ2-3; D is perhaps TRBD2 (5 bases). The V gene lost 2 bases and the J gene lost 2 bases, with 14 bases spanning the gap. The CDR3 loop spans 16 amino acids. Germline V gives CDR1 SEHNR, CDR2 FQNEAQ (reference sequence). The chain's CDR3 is CASSLTVAGSTDTQYF. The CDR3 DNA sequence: TGTGCCAGCAGCTTAACCGTGGCGGGTTCCACAGATACGCAGTATTTT. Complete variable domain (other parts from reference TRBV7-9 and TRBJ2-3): DTGVSQNPRHKITKRGQNVTFRCDPISEHNRLYWYRQTLGQGPEFLTYFQNEAQLEKSRLLSDRFSAERPKGSFSTLEIQRTEQGDSAMYLCASSLTVAGSTDTQYFGPGTRLTVL.

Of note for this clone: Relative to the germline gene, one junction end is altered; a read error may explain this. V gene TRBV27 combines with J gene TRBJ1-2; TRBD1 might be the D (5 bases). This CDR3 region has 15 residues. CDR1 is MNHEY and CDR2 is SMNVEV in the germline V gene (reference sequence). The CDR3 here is CASSLLGPSKYGYTF. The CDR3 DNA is TGTGCCAGCAGTTTATTGGGGCCGTCTAAGTATGGCTACACCTTC.

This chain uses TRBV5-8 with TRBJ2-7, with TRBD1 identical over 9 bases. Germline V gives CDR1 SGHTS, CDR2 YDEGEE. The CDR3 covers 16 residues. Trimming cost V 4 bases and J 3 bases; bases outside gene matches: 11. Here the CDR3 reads CASSTYKGQGFYEQYF. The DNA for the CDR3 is TGTGCCAGCAGCACCTATAAGGGACAGGGCTTCTACGAGCAGTACTTC.

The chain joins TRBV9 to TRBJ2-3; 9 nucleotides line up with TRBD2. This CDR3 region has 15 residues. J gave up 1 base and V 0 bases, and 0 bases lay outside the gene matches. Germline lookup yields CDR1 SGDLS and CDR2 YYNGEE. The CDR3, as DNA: TGTGCCAGCAGCGTAGGGACTAGCGGCACAGATACGCAGTATTTT. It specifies CASSVGTSGTDTQYF.

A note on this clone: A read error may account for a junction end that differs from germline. The CDR3 loop is CVWSVAGRRVKTQYF. CDR3 nucleotides: TGTGTCTGGAGTGTAGCGGGGCGTCGGGTGAAGACCCAGTACTTC. The chain joins TRBV30 to TRBJ2-5, with 8 bases lining up with TRBD2. The CDR3 extends over 15 amino acids. Germline assignment: CDR1 GTSNPN and CDR2 SVGIG (reference sequence).

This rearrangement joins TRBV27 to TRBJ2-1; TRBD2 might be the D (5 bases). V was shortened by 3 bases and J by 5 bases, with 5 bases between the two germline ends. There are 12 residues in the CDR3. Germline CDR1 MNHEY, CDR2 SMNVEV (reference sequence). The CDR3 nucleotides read TGTGCCAGCAGTTTCGGGAACAATGAGCAGTTCTTC. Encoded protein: CASSFGNNEQFF.

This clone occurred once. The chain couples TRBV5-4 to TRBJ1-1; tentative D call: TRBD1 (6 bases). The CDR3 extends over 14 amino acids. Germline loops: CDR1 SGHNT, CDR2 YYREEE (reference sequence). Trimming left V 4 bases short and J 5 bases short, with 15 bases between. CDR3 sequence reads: CASSGRGLGTEAFF. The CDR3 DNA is TGTGCCAGCAGCGGGCGGGGGCTAGGGACTGAAGCTTTCTTT.

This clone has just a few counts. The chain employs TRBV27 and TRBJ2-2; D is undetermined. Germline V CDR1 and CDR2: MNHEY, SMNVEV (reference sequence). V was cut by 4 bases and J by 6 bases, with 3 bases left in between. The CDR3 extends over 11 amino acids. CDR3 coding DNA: TGTGCCAGCAGTTCTGCCGGGGAGCTGTTTTTT. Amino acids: CASSSAGELFF.

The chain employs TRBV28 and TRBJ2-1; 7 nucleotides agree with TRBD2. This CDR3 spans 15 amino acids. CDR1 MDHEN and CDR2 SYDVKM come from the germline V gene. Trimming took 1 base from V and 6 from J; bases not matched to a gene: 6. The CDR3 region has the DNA TGTGCCAGCAGTTTATATACGGGAGGCTCCAATGAGCAGTTCTTC. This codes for CASSLYTGGSNEQFF.

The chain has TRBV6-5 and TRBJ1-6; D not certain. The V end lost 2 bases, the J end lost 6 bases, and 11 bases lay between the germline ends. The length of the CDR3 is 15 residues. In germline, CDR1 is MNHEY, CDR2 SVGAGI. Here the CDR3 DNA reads TGTGCCAGCAGTTACGCGGACTCGCCTAATTCACCCCTCCACTTT. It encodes CASSYADSPNSPLHF.

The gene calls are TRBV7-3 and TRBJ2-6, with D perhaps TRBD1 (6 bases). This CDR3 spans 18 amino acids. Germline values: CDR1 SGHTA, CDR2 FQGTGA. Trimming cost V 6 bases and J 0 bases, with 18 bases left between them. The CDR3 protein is CASSLTGPPISGANVLTF. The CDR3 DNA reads TGTGCCAGCAGTTTGACAGGCCCGCCCATCTCTGGGGCCAACGTCCTGACTTTC.